This T cell receptor beta chain was sequenced in a study of T cell repertoires in aging, cancer and after chemotherapy. TCR beta rearrangements were amplified from peripheral blood genomic DNA. This clonotype was counted between two and nine times. V was cut by 1 base and J by 0 bases, with 7 bases left in between. This CDR3 spans 15 amino acids. Per the germline V gene, CDR1 is MNHNS and CDR2 is SASEGT. TRB rearrangements spanning V, D and J were amplified using mixed TRB-A/B primers. TCRdb recomputed calls from the multiplex PCR reads with MiXCR, one row per CDR3 protein. The sample lists around 5,100 distinct CDR3 sequences; roughly a quarter were seen once.

This receptor was identified in a human donor with a solid tumor. Sequenced: blood. The chain uses TRBV6-1 and TRBJ1-3; D remains ambiguous. In DNA, the CDR3 is TGTGCCAGCAGTGAAGTCGCCAGCTCTGGAAACACCATATATTTT. Translated, it gives CASSEVASSGNTIYF.